The next 10 T cell receptor beta chains were all read from a single sample in a study of TIL therapy for anti-PD-1-resistant metastatic lung cancer. This was the immunoSEQ v3 assay. Profiling relied on immunoSEQ multiplex PCR, and the TCRdb table lists in-frame clones only, not all of them. Of under 35,000 clones in the sample, 74% were seen once. Time point of the sample: pre-treatment sample, taken before nivolumab and TIL therapy. Specimen: blood, collected at baseline. These receptors all stem from a woman aged 30 to 85 with non-small cell lung cancer.

This clone has only one observation. V is TRBV7-6 and J is TRBJ2-1; 10 bases are shared with TRBD2. The CDR3 runs 17 residues. The V gene's germline CDR1 is SGHVS and CDR2 FNYEAQ. The J segment lost 4 bases and the V segment lost 2 bases, leaving 8 bases of the junction unmatched. In DNA form, the CDR3 reads TGTGCCAGCAGCTTAATGAAACTAGCGGGATTATACAATGAGCAGTTCTTC. This gives the protein CASSLMKLAGLYNEQFF.

The genes are TRBV10-3 and TRBJ2-7, with D possibly matching TRBD1 (6 bases). V lost 5 bases and J lost 3, with 11 bases in between. Germline lookup yields CDR1 ENHRY and CDR2 SYGVKD. The CDR3 loop spans 13 amino acids. The CDR3: CAISLKGVYEQYF. The CDR3 nucleotides read TGTGCCATCAGTTTAAAGGGGGTCTACGAGCAGTACTTC.

J is TRBJ2-5 and V is TRBV5-4; unclear D gene. The CDR3 runs 13 residues. Germline CDR1 is SGHNT and CDR2 is YYREEE (reference sequence). V was pared by 0 bases and J by 1 base, with 4 bases between. The CDR3 nucleotides are TGTGCCAGCAGCTTGGGGGCCCAAGAGACCCAGTACTTC. This translates into CASSLGAQETQYF.

This clone has just a few counts. This rearrangement joins TRBV10-2 to TRBJ2-2; the D gene is possibly TRBD2 (6 bases). Germline CDR1 WSHSY, CDR2 SAAADI. The V and J ends lost 0 bases and 4 bases respectively, with 6 bases between them. The CDR3 sequence is 14 residues long. The CDR3 nucleotides are TGCGCCAGCAGTGAGTCGACTAGCACCGGGGAGCTGTTTTTT. This gives the protein CASSESTSTGELFF.

The chain carries TRBV11-2 and TRBJ2-2; the D gene could be TRBD1 or TRBD2 (5 bases each). The V end lost 1 base, the J end lost 4 bases, and 16 bases lay between the germline ends. Germline CDR1 and CDR2: SGHAT and FQNNGV. This CDR3 comprises 17 residues. The DNA for the CDR3 is TGTGCCAGCAGCTTAGCCCCCTCAGGGACGGGCACCGGGGAGCTGTTTTTT. Its translation is CASSLAPSGTGTGELFF.

The chain carries TRBV18 and TRBJ1-5; 8 bases match TRBD1. The germline gives CDR1 KGHSH, CDR2 LQKENI. The CDR3 has 15 amino acids. The J segment lost 3 bases and the V segment lost 3 bases, leaving 4 bases of the junction unmatched. CDR3 sequence: CASSPGQELNQPQHF. The CDR3 region has the DNA TGTGCCAGCTCACCGGGACAGGAGCTCAATCAGCCCCAGCATTTT.

This clone came up once. The genes are TRBV18 and TRBJ2-5, with D possibly matching TRBD1 (5 bases). In germline, CDR1 is KGHSH, CDR2 LQKENI. CDR3 length: 14 amino acids. Between the trimmed V and J ends, which lost 2 bases and 5 bases, there was a span of 12 bases. CDR3 protein: CASSPFQGRETQYF. The CDR3 bases are TGTGCCAGCTCACCATTCCAGGGAAGGGAGACCCAGTACTTC. The full variable domain, with the rest looked up from reference TRBV18 and TRBJ2-5, is NAGVMQNPRHLVRRRGQEARLRCSPMKGHSHVYWYRQLPEEGLKFMVYLQKENIIDESGMPKERFSAEFPKEGPSILRIQQVVRGDSAAYFCASSPFQGRETQYFGPGTRLLVL.

The chain uses TRBV6-1 and TRBJ2-2; perhaps TRBD1 as D (6 bases). Germline CDR1 reads MNHNS; CDR2 reads SASEGT. The CDR3 runs 12 residues. The V end lost 3 bases, the J end lost 12 bases, and 11 bases lay between the germline ends. The CDR3 reads CASSEGRGQLFF. As DNA, the CDR3 is TGTGCCAGCAGTGAGGGCAGGGGTCAGCTGTTTTTT.

This clone was counted a single time. This sequence joins TRBV11-1 and TRBJ1-1; TRBD1 matches 7 bases. Germline V CDR1 and CDR2: SGHAT, FQDESV (reference sequence). CDR3 length equals 16 residues. Unmatched junction bases numbered 21, after V lost 7 bases and J lost 10 bases. The CDR3 spells CASTLGPERGGLGAFF. In nucleotides, the CDR3 is TGTGCCAGCACCCTAGGGCCGGAAAGAGGGGGCCTTGGAGCTTTCTTT.

The sample holds one count of this clone. The chain has TRBV6-1 and TRBJ1-1, with D possibly matching TRBD1 (6 bases). Germline lookup yields CDR1 MNHNS and CDR2 SASEGT. Trimming removed 6 bases from V and 0 bases from J, with 11 bases in between. This CDR3 has 14 residues. CDR3 nucleotides: TGTGCCAGCAGAAAAGGGGACATGAACACTGAAGCTTTCTTT. Amino acids: CASRKGDMNTEAFF.